Below are 21 T cell receptor beta chains sequenced from a single sample in a study of blood T cell repertoires in COVID-19. The assay was immunoSEQ multiplex PCR, and TCRdb's table has in-frame clones only and misses some. The top ten hold about 19% of the sample, which has tens of thousands of clones, around three quarters seen once. Sequenced: peripheral blood. The receptors come from a woman older than 75 with acute or convalescent COVID-19.

The chain employs TRBV5-1 and TRBJ2-1; 14 bases are a match to TRBD2. Germline CDR1 and CDR2: SGHRS and YFSETQ. V shed 2 bases and J 10 bases; nucleotides not matched to a gene: 5. This CDR3 has 15 residues. The CDR3 loop is CASSLRLAGGQEQFF. DNA of the CDR3: TGCGCCAGCAGCTTACGACTAGCGGGAGGGCAGGAGCAGTTCTTC.

The chain has TRBV6-5 and TRBJ1-2, with 7 bases lining up with TRBD1. The germline CDR1 and CDR2 sequences are MNHEY and SVGAGI. The CDR3 runs 15 residues. J was trimmed by 1 base and V by 10 bases; bases with no gene match: 12. The CDR3: CATNSPSGGNYGYTF. For the CDR3, the DNA is TGTGCCACGAATTCTCCTTCAGGGGGTAACTATGGCTACACCTTC.

V and J are TRBV15 and TRBJ1-3; 9 bases map to TRBD1. CDR3 length: 14 residues. Trimming cost V 4 bases and J 4 bases; bases outside gene matches: 2. CDR1 LNHNV and CDR2 YYDKDF come from the germline V gene (reference sequence). The CDR3 nucleotides read TGTGCCACCAGCATAGACAGGGGGGGAAACACCATATATTTT. This translates into CATSIDRGGNTIYF.

This clone was seen a handful of times. This chain connects TRBV14 to TRBJ1-2, with D possibly matching TRBD1 (5 bases). Germline CDR1 is SGHDN and CDR2 is FVKESK. With 3 bases removed from V and 4 bases from J, the gap between germline ends came to 12 bases. This CDR3 is 14 amino acids long. CDR3 in DNA: TGTGCCAGCAGCCAGATCGACAGATTCTATGGCTACACCTTC. It translates to CASSQIDRFYGYTF.

The count of this clone is one. The genes are TRBV7-8 and TRBJ1-1; weak D call: TRBD1 (5 bases). Germline V CDR1 and CDR2: SGHVS, FQNEAQ. The CDR3 is 13 residues long. V dropped 5 bases and J dropped 1 base, with 8 bases sitting between them. The DNA of the CDR3 is TGTGCCAGCAGCCGAGACAGGAACACTGAAGCTTTCTTT. This translates into CASSRDRNTEAFF. The full variable domain, rest sourced from reference TRBV7-8 and TRBJ1-1, is GAGVSQSPRYKVAKRGQDVALRCDPISGHVSLFWYQQALGQGPEFLTYFQNEAQLDKSGLPSDRFFAERPEGSVSTLKIQRTQQEDSAVYLCASSRDRNTEAFFGQGTRLTVV.

This clone was seen more than once but under ten times. The chain uses TRBV5-1 and TRBJ2-7; 7 nucleotides agree with TRBD2. The CDR3 extends over 15 amino acids. The trim removed 4 bases at V and 6 bases at J, leaving 13 bases unmatched. The germline V gene has CDR1 SGHRS and CDR2 YFSETQ. CDR3 DNA sequence: TGCGCCAGCAGCCCGGTGTATGGAGGGGAGGGCGAGCAGTACTTC. This gives the protein CASSPVYGGEGEQYF.

On this clone itself: The junction does not match germline at one end; this may be a read error. The V gene is TRBV4-2, the J gene TRBJ2-3, with 8 bases fitting TRBD1. This CDR3 has 17 amino acids. CDR1 and CDR2 from the germline V gene are LGHNA and YNFKEQ. The CDR3 bases are TGTGCCAGCAGCCAATCGGTCCTTGAGGCAGGGGGCATGTCGCCAGTTTTT. It yields the protein CASSQSVLEAGGMSPVF.

This clone was seen a handful of times. This rearrangement joins TRBV5-1 to TRBJ2-7; TRBD2 aligns across 8 bases. Germline loops: CDR1 SGHRS, CDR2 YFSETQ. This CDR3 contains 14 residues. V shed 4 bases and J 3 bases; nucleotides not matched to a gene: 6. The CDR3 here is CASSESGSGYEQYF. The CDR3 DNA sequence: TGCGCCAGCAGCGAGAGCGGGAGTGGCTACGAGCAGTACTTC.

The V gene is TRBV6-1, the J gene TRBJ2-5; the match to TRBD2 covers 15 bases. CDR3 length: 18 amino acids. V shed 1 base, J shed 5 bases, and the junction held 8 bases outside the gene matches. In germline, CDR1 is MNHNS, CDR2 SASEGT. The CDR3 sequence: CASSEVGLAGGPRETQYF. CDR3 DNA sequence: TGTGCCAGCAGTGAAGTTGGACTAGCGGGAGGGCCTAGGGAGACCCAGTACTTC.

This chain uses TRBV6-5 with TRBJ1-1, with 11 nucleotides matching TRBD1. The germline CDR1 and CDR2 sequences are MNHEY and SVGAGI. The CDR3 has 14 amino acids. V trimming: 5 bases; J trimming: 4 bases; junction bases outside the gene matches: 3. This CDR3 is CASSRTGGGTEAFF. DNA for the CDR3: TGTGCCAGCAGTAGGACAGGGGGCGGCACTGAAGCTTTCTTT.

This chain links TRBV4-1 with TRBJ2-7; no reliable D call. The CDR3 is made up of 14 amino acids. CDR1 is MGHRA and CDR2 is YSYEKL in the germline V gene. Deletions cut 1 base from V and 1 base from J, with 8 bases between. The CDR3 is CASSQGGRSYEQYF. CDR3 sequence (DNA): TGCGCCAGCAGCCAAGGTGGCAGATCCTACGAGCAGTACTTC.

The rearrangement links TRBV7-2 to TRBJ2-3, with D maybe TRBD1 (6 bases). The germline gives CDR1 SGHTA, CDR2 FQGNSA. Trimming took 3 bases from V and 5 from J, leaving 21 bases between them. The CDR3 length is 17 residues. The CDR3 region has the DNA TGTGCCAGCAGCTTCCCCGCCGGGACATCGGTTGTAGATACGCAGTATTTT. Residues: CASSFPAGTSVVDTQYF.

CDR3 DNA sequence: TGTGCCAGCAGACTAAATCTCTCCTACGAGCAGTACTTC. Encoded protein: CASRLNLSYEQYF. V and J are TRBV11-3 and TRBJ2-7; D unresolved. The CDR3 spans 13 residues. V was clipped by 6 bases and J by 0 bases, with 9 bases between them. CDR1 and CDR2 (germline): SGHNT, YENEEA. The whole variable domain, filled in from reference TRBV11-3 and TRBJ2-7, reads EAGVVQSPRYKIIEKKQPVAFWCNPISGHNTLYWYLQNLGQGPELLIRYENEEAVDDSQLPKDRFSAERLKGVDSTLKIQPAELGDSAVYLCASRLNLSYEQYFGPGTRLTVT.

This chain joins TRBV10-3 and TRBJ2-3; TRBD2 agrees at 7 bases. V trimming: 9 bases; J trimming: 4 bases; junction bases outside the gene matches: 1. The CDR3 sequence is 11 residues long. CDR1 and CDR2 (germline): ENHRY, SYGVKD. CDR3 protein: CAIGGADTQYF. As DNA, the CDR3 is TGTGCCATTGGGGGGGCAGATACGCAGTATTTT.

As for this clone: A read error may account for a junction end that differs from germline. The chain employs TRBV11-3 and TRBJ2-7, with D unclear. CDR1 is SGHNT, CDR2 YENEEA, per germline. This CDR3 region has 8 residues. The CDR3 DNA is TGTGCCAGCAGCCAGCCTAGCTTC. It specifies CASSQPSF.

The chain combines TRBV6-6 with TRBJ2-1; TRBD1 matches at 8 bases. The CDR3 is 14 amino acids. V lost 6 bases, J lost 12 bases, and 13 bases stayed unmatched. Germline CDR1 and CDR2: MNHNY and SVGAGI (reference sequence). In DNA form, the CDR3 reads TGTGCCAGCAGCCACGGACAGGGATTAGAGGTGCAGTTCTTC. It specifies CASSHGQGLEVQFF.

The chain employs TRBV7-9 and TRBJ1-3, with a weak D call TRBD1 (5 bases). Trimming removed 3 bases at V and 2 bases at J, with 14 bases between. This CDR3 has 16 residues. From germline, CDR1 is SEHNR and CDR2 FQNEAQ (reference sequence). CDR3 coding DNA: TGTGCCAGCAGCTTCCCCCGGGGGGACCCTGGAAACACCATATATTTT. Encoded protein: CASSFPRGDPGNTIYF.

The chain couples TRBV5-1 to TRBJ1-4, with 8 positions matching TRBD1. Trimming at V came to 4 bases and at J to 1 base, leaving 9 bases not matched to a gene. Germline lookup yields CDR1 SGHRS and CDR2 YFSETQ. CDR3 length equals 17 residues. CDR3 in amino acids: CASSPRGRGLTNEKLFF. DNA of the CDR3: TGCGCCAGCAGCCCCAGGGGGCGCGGGTTAACTAATGAAAAACTGTTTTTT.

CDR3: CASGQQGSTDTQYF. DNA of the CDR3: TGTGCTAGTGGCCAACAGGGGAGCACAGATACGCAGTATTTT. The chain employs TRBV12-5 and TRBJ2-3; 7 bases fit TRBD1. The trim removed 6 bases at V and 0 bases at J, leaving 3 bases unmatched. The CDR3 covers 14 residues. Germline CDR1 LGHNT, CDR2 FRNRAP. The entire variable domain, with the rest obtained from reference TRBV12-5 and TRBJ2-3, is as follows: DARVTQTPRHKVTEMGQEVTMRCQPILGHNTVFWYRQTMMQGLELLAYFRNRAPLDDSGMPKDRFSAEMPDATLATLKIQPSEPRDSAVYFCASGQQGSTDTQYFGPGTRLTVL.

This clone showed up just once. The chain uses TRBV18 and TRBJ1-3, with 10 bases matching TRBD1. This CDR3 has 15 amino acids. Germline CDR1 and CDR2: KGHSH and LQKENI. The ends lost 3 bases at V and 2 bases at J; junction bases unmatched: 1. The CDR3 loop reads CASSPTGGTGNTIYF. The CDR3 DNA reads TGTGCCAGCTCACCGACAGGGGGCACTGGAAACACCATATATTTT.

The chain links TRBV18 to TRBJ2-2; TRBD1 aligns across 9 bases. CDR1 and CDR2 (germline): KGHSH, LQKENI. There are 15 residues in the CDR3. V lost 4 bases and J lost 6; bases outside the gene matches: 6. CDR3 bases: TGTGCCAGCTCACAGACACGGGACAGGGCCGGGGAGCTGTTTTTT. Translating it yields CASSQTRDRAGELFF.